This T cell receptor (beta chain) is drawn from a study of T cells in localized non-small cell lung cancer. Assay used: immunoSEQ multiplex PCR; TCRdb lists only in-frame clones, some missing. The sample includes around 54,000 clones, approximately 90% of them seen just once. The sequence was obtained from a male donor at least 60 years old with stage III squamous cell lung carcinoma. Sample: peripheral blood, taken before any cancer treatment.

The CDR3, as DNA: TGTGCCAGCAGCGATACTACCTCCCGGGACGAGCAGTACTTC. This translates into CASSDTTSRDEQYF. The genes are TRBV5-4 and TRBJ2-7; D gene ambiguous. CDR3 size: 14 residues. Trimming removed 4 bases at V and 5 bases at J, with 16 bases between. Germline V lookup: CDR1 SGHNT, CDR2 YYREEE (reference sequence).